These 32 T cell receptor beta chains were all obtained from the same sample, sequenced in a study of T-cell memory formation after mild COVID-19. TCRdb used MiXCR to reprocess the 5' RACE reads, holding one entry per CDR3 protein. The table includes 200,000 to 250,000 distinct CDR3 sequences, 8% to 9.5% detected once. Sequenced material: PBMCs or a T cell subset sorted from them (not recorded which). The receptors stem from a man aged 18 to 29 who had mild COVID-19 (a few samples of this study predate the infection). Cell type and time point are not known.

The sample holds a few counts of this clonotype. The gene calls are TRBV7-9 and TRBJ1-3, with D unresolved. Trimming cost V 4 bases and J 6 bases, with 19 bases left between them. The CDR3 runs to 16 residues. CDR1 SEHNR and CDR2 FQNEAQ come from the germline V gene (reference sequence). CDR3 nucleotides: TGTGCCAGCAGCTCCCTCGGGAGGGAAGGAGAAAACACCATATATTTT. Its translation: CASSSLGREGENTIYF. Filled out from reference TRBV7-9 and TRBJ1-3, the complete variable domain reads DTGVSQNPRHKITKRGQNVTFRCDPISEHNRLYWYRQTLGQGPEFLTYFQNEAQLEKSRLLSDRFSAERPKGSFSTLEIQRTEQGDSAMYLCASSSLGREGENTIYFGEGSWLTVV.

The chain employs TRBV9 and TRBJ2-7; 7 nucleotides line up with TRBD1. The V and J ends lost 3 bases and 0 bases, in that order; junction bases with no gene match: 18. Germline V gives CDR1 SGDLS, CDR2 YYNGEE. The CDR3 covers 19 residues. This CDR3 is CASSAPGATGVPFSYEQYV. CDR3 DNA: TGTGCCAGCAGCGCGCCGGGCGCAACAGGGGTCCCCTTCTCCTACGAGCAGTACGTC.

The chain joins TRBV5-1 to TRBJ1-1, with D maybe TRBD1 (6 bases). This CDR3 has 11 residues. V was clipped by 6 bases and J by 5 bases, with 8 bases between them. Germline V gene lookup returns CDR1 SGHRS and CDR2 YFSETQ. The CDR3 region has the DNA TGCGCCAGCACAGGGGAGACTGAAGCTTTCTTT. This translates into CASTGETEAFF.

CDR3 bases: TGTGCCACCAGCAGTGCCGGGGGGGGGACTGAAGCTTTCTTT. Encoded protein: CATSSAGGGTEAFF. The chain carries TRBV15 and TRBJ1-1, with D perhaps matching TRBD1 (5 bases). The CDR3 runs 14 residues. The germline V gene encodes CDR1 LNHNV and CDR2 YYDKDF (reference sequence). V lost 3 bases, J lost 5 bases, and 13 bases lay in between.

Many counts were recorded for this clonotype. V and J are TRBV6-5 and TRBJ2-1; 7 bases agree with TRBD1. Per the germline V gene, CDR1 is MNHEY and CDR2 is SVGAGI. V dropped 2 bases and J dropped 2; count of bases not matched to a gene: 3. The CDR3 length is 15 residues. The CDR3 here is CASSYGRGTYNEQFF. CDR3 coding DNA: TGTGCCAGCAGTTACGGCAGGGGGACCTACAATGAGCAGTTCTTC.

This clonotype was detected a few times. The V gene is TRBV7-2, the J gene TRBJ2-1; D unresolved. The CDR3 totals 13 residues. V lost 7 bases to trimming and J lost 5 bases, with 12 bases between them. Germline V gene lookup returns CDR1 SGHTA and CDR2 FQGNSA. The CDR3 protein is CASTYLADNEQFF. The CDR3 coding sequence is TGTGCCAGCACCTACCTCGCGGACAATGAGCAGTTCTTC. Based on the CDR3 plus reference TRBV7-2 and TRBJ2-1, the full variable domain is GAGVSQSPSNKVTEKGKDVELRCDPISGHTALYWYRQSLGQGLEFLIYFQGNSAPDKSGLPSDRFSAERTGGSVSTLTIQRTQQEDSAVYLCASTYLADNEQFFGPGTRLTVL.

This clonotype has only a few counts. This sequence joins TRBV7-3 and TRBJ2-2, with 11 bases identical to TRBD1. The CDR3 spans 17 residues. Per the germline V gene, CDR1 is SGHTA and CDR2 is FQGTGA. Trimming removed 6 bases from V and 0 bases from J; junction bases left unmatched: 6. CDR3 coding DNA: TGTGCCAGCAGTAGTCCGGGACAGGGGGCGAACACCGGGGAGCTGTTTTTT. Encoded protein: CASSSPGQGANTGELFF. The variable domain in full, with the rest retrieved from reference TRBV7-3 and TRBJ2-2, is GAGVSQTPSNKVTEKGKYVELRCDPISGHTALYWYRQSLGQGPEFLIYFQGTGAADDSGLPNDRFFAVRPEGSVSTLKIQRTERGDSAVYLCASSSPGQGANTGELFFGEGSRLTVL.

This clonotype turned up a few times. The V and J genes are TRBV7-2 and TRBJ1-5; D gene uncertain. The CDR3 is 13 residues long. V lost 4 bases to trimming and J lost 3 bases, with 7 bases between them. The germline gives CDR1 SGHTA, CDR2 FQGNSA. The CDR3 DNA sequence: TGTGCCAGCAGCTCGAGGGACAATCAGCCCCAGCATTTT. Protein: CASSSRDNQPQHF.

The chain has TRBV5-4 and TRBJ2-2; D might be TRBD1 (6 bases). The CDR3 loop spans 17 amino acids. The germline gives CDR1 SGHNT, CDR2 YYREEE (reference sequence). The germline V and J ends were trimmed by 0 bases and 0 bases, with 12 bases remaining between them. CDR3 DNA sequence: TGTGCCAGCAGCTTGGGCAGAGGACAGACGAACACCGGGGAGCTGTTTTTT. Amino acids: CASSLGRGQTNTGELFF. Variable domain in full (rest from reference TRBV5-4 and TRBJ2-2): ETGVTQSPTHLIKTRGQQVTLRCSSQSGHNTVSWYQQALGQGPQFIFQYYREEENGRGNFPPRFSGLQFPNYSSELNVNALELDDSALYLCASSLGRGQTNTGELFFGEGSRLTVL.

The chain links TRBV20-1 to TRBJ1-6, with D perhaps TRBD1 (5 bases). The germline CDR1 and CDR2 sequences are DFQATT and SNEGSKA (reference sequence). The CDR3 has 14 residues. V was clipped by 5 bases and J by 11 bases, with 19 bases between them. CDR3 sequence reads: CSALVSGMRAPLHF. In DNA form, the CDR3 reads TGCAGTGCTCTCGTATCAGGGATGAGGGCACCCCTCCACTTT.

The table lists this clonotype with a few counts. CDR3 residues: CASSPRQEKTVTDTQYF. For the CDR3, the DNA is TGTGCCAGCTCACCGCGACAGGAAAAAACCGTGACAGATACGCAGTATTTT. This chain links TRBV18 with TRBJ2-3; tentatively, D is TRBD1 (6 bases). CDR1 is KGHSH, CDR2 LQKENI, per germline. The V end was cut by 3 bases, the J end by 3 bases, with 19 bases between. This CDR3 has 17 amino acids. The variable domain in full, with the rest retrieved from reference TRBV18 and TRBJ2-3, is NAGVMQNPRHLVRRRGQEARLRCSPMKGHSHVYWYRQLPEEGLKFMVYLQKENIIDESGMPKERFSAEFPKEGPSILRIQQVVRGDSAAYFCASSPRQEKTVTDTQYFGPGTRLTVL.

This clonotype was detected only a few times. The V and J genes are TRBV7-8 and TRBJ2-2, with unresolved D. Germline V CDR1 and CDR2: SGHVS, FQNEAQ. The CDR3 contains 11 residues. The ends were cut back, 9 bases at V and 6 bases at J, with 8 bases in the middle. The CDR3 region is CASWMSGELFF. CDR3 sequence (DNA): TGTGCCAGTTGGATGTCCGGGGAGCTGTTTTTT.

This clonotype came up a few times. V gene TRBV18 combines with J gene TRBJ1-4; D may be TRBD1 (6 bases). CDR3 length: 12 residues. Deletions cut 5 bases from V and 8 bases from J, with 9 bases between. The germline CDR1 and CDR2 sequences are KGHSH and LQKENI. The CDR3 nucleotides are TGTGCCAGCTCATATACAGGGGAAAAACTGTTTTTT. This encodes CASSYTGEKLFF.

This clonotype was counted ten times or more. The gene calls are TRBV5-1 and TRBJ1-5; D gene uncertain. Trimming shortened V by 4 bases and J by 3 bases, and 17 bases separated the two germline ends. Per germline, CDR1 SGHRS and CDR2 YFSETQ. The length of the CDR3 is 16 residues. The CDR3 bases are TGCGCCAGCAGCCCCCGAGGCGGTAGTTACAATCAGCCCCAGCATTTT. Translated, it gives CASSPRGGSYNQPQHF.

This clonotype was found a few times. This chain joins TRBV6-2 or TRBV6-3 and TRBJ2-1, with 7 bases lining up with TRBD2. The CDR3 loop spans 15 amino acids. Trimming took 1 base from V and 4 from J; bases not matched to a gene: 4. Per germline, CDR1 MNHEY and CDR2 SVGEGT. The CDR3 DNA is TGTGCCAGCAGTTACTTCGGCGGGGGTTACAATGAGCAGTTCTTC. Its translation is CASSYFGGGYNEQFF.

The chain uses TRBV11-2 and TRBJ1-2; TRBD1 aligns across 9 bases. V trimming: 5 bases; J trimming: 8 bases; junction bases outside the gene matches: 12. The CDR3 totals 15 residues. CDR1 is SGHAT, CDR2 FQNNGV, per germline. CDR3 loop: CASSPLTTGGTGYTF. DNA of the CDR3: TGTGCCAGCAGCCCGCTCACGACAGGGGGAACCGGCTACACCTTC.

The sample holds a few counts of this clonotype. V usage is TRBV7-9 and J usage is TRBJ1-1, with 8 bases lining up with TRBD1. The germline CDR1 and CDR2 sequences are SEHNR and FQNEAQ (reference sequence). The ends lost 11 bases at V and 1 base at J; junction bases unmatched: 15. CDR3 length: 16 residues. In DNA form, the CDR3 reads TGTGCCGGAACTTGCAGGGGGCGCGGTTGGAACACTGAAGCTTTCTTT. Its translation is CAGTCRGRGWNTEAFF.

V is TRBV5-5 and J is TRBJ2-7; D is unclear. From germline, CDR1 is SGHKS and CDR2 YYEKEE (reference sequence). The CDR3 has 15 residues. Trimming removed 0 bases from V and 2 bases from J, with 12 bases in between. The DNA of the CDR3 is TGTGCCAGCAGCTTGGCCGTGACCCAAGCCTACGAGCAGTACTTC. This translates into CASSLAVTQAYEQYF.

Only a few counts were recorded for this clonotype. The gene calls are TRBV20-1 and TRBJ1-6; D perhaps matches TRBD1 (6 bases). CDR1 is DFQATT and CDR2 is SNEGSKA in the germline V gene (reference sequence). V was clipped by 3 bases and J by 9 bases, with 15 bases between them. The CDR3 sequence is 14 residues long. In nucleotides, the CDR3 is TGCAGTGCTAGTCGGGACACCCACGGTTCACCCCTCCACTTT. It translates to CSASRDTHGSPLHF.

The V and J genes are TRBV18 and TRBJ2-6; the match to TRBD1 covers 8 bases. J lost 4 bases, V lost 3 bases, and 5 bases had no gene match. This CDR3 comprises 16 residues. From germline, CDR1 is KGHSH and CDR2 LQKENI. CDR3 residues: CASSPVTGVGANVLTF. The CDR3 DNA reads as TGTGCCAGCTCACCGGTGACAGGGGTCGGGGCCAACGTCCTGACTTTC.

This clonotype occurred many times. The CDR3 region is CASSLFVLWQEAFF. DNA of the CDR3: TGTGCCAGCAGCTTATTCGTACTATGGCAAGAAGCTTTCTTT. The rearrangement links TRBV7-2 to TRBJ1-1; D unclear. This CDR3 has 14 residues. Germline-derived CDR1 and CDR2 are SGHTA and FQGNSA. V was shortened by 2 bases and J by 8 bases, with 15 bases between the two germline ends.

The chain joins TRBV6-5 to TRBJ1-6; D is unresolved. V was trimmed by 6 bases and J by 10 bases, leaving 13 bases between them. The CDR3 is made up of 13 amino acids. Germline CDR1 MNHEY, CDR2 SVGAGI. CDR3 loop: CASSLGYRSPLHF. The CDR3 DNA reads TGTGCCAGCAGCCTCGGTTATCGGTCACCCCTCCACTTT.

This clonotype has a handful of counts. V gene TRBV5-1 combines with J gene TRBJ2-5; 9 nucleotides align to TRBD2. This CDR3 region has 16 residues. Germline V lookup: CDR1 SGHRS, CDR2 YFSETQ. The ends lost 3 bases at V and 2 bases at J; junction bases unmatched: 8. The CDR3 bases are TGCGCCAGCAGCTCCGGCCCAGCGGGGGGTCAAGAGACCCAGTACTTC. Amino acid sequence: CASSSGPAGGQETQYF.

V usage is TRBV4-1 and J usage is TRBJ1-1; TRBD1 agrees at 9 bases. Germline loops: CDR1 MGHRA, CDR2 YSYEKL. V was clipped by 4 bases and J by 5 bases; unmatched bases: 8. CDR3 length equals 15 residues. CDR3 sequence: CASSPRTGERTEAFF. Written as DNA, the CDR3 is TGCGCCAGCAGCCCTAGGACAGGGGAAAGGACTGAAGCTTTCTTT.

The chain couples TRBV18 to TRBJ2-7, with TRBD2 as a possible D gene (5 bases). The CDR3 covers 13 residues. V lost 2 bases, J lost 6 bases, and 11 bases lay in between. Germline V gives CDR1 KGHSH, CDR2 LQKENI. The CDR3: CASSPVPGSEQYF. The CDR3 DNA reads TGTGCCAGCTCACCAGTACCGGGAAGCGAGCAGTACTTC.

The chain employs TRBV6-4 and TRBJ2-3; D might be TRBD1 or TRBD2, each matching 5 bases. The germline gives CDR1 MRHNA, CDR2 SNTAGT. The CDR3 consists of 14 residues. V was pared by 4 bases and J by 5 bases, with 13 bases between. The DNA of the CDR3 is TGTGCCAGCAGTGTGGGGACCTCGGGAGATACGCAGTATTTT. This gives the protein CASSVGTSGDTQYF.

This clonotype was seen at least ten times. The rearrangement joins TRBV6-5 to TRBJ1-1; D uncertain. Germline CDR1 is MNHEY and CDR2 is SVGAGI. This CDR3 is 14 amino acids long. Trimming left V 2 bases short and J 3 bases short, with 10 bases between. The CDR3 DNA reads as TGTGCCAGCAGTTACACCTGGCAGTACACTGAAGCTTTCTTT. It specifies CASSYTWQYTEAFF.

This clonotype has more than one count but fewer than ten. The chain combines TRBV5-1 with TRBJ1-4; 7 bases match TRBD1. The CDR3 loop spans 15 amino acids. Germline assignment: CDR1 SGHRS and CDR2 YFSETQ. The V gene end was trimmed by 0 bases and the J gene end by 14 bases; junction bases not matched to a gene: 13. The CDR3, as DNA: TGCGCCAGCAGCTTGGCCGGACAGGACCTCTCCGGGCTGTTTTTT. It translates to CASSLAGQDLSGLFF.

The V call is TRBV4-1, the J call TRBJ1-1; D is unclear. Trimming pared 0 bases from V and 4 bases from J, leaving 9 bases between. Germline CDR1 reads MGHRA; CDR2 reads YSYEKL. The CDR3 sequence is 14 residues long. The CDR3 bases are TGCGCCAGCAGCCAAGATGGAGGGAGCACTGAAGCTTTCTTT. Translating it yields CASSQDGGSTEAFF.

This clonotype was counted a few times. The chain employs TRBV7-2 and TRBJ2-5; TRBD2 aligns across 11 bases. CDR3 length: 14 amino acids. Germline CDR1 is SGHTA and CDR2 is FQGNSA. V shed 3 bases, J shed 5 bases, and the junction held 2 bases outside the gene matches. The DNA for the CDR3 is TGTGCCAGCAGCTTGACTAGCGGGGAGGAGACCCAGTACTTC. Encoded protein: CASSLTSGEETQYF.

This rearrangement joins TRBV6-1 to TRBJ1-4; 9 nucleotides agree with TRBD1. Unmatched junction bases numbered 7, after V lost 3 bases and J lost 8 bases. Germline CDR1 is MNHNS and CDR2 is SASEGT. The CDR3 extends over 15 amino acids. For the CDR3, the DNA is TGTGCCAGCAGTGACTCGGGACAGGGAGGAGAAAAACTGTTTTTT. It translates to CASSDSGQGGEKLFF.

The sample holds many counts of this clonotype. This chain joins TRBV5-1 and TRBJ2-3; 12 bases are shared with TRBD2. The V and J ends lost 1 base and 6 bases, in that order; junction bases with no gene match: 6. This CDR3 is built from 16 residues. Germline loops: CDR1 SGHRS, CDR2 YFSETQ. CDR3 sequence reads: CASSLTLAGGLDTQYF. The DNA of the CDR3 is TGCGCCAGCAGCTTGACGCTAGCGGGGGGGCTCGATACGCAGTATTTT.